Below, 7 T cell receptor beta chains from the same sample are listed, as sequenced in a study of T cell repertoires in cytomegalovirus infection. TCRdb ran MiXCR on the reads and lists one entry per CDR3 protein. The sample contains 480,000 or so distinct CDR3 sequences, about 11% of which appear only once. The sequencing input was PBMCs. Receptors originate from a human donor in good health (CMV status not recorded). Some clones in this sample may be carry-over from other donors' samples.

This clonotype has ten or more counts. V gene TRBV4-2 combines with J gene TRBJ1-1; 7 nucleotides line up with TRBD1. V shed 10 bases and J 0 bases; nucleotides not matched to a gene: 5. The CDR3 totals 13 residues. Germline-derived CDR1 and CDR2 are LGHNA and YNFKEQ. The chain's CDR3 is CATTGQLNTEAFF. CDR3 nucleotide sequence: TGTGCCACGACGGGACAGTTGAACACTGAAGCTTTCTTT.

This clonotype has just a few counts. The chain employs TRBV29-1 and TRBJ1-2; weak D call: TRBD1 (6 bases). The CDR3 is made up of 13 amino acids. Germline loops: CDR1 SQVTM, CDR2 ANQGSEA. Trimming removed 3 bases from V and 4 bases from J, with 12 bases in between. The CDR3 DNA reads as TGCAGCGTTGAGGGGGGCTCGGGCTATGGCTACACCTTC. Protein: CSVEGGSGYGYTF.

This clonotype was detected many times. The chain recombines TRBV6-5 with TRBJ1-2; D gene unclear. Germline lookup yields CDR1 MNHEY and CDR2 SVGAGI. This CDR3 spans 15 amino acids. The V and J ends lost 6 bases and 6 bases respectively, with 20 bases between them. In DNA form, the CDR3 reads TGTGCCAGCAGGAGGGTCAATCTAGGGATGGATGGCTACACCTTC. This gives the protein CASRRVNLGMDGYTF.

This clonotype was recorded many times. This sequence joins TRBV7-9 and TRBJ1-6; 9 bases align to TRBD1. CDR1 and CDR2 from the germline V gene are SEHNR and FQNEAQ (reference sequence). After removal of 0 bases from V and 4 bases from J, the junction contained 13 bases not matched to a gene. CDR3 length: 20 amino acids. CDR3 sequence reads: CASSLASGTGKGAYNSPLHF. The DNA of the CDR3 is TGTGCCAGCAGCTTAGCGTCCGGGACAGGGAAGGGGGCATATAATTCACCCCTCCACTTT.

This clonotype occurred many times. The chain recombines TRBV7-3 with TRBJ2-3; 11 bases map to TRBD2. Germline V gene sequence: CDR1 SGHTA, CDR2 FQGTGA. V lost 5 bases and J lost 2; bases outside the gene matches: 6. The CDR3 loop spans 16 amino acids. This CDR3 is CASSARLAGLTDTQYF. The CDR3, as DNA: TGTGCCAGCAGCGCACGACTAGCGGGGCTCACAGATACGCAGTATTTT.

This clonotype was seen many times. The V gene is TRBV28, the J gene TRBJ1-1; 8 bases fit TRBD1. The CDR3 is made up of 14 amino acids. Germline-derived CDR1 and CDR2 are MDHEN and SYDVKM. V trimming: 6 bases; J trimming: 8 bases; junction bases outside the gene matches: 11. CDR3 protein: CASSPPRGRLEAFF. The CDR3 DNA follows: TGTGCCAGCAGCCCCCCCAGGGGGCGCTTAGAAGCTTTCTTT.

This clonotype occurred many times. This chain links TRBV27 with TRBJ2-7, with 7 bases identical to TRBD1. V shed 5 bases and J 3 bases; nucleotides not matched to a gene: 10. Looked up from germline, CDR1 is MNHEY and CDR2 is SMNVEV (reference sequence). The CDR3 consists of 15 residues. The CDR3 spells CASSPADRVIYEQYF. The DNA for the CDR3 is TGTGCCAGCAGTCCCGCCGACAGGGTTATCTACGAGCAGTACTTC.